This TCR beta chain was profiled in a study of metastatic and nonmetastatic thyroid tumors. All patients were treatment-naive before thyroid surgery. The CDR3 loop spans 14 amino acids. The germline V and J ends were trimmed by 4 bases and 1 base, with 10 bases remaining between them. Germline V gene data show CDR1 as MNHNS and CDR2 as SASEGT. TCRdb reprocessed the PCR reads via MiXCR. There are just over 15,000 clones in the sample; approximately 23% occur only once, and more than 10% lies in the top ten. The chain recombines TRBV6-1 with TRBJ1-1, with D hard to call. This clonotype originated in a female donor with papillary thyroid cancer or a benign thyroid nodule (not recorded which). Some clones in this sample may be carry-over from other donors' samples. Sequences were obtained from tumor tissue. In DNA, the CDR3 is TGTGCCAGCAGTGTAATGTCAGAGAACACTGAAGCTTTCTTT. It is translated as CASSVMSENTEAFF.